Listed here are 10 T cell receptor beta chains from one sample, sequenced in a study of blood T cell repertoires in COVID-19. TCRdb's table, derived via immunoSEQ multiplex PCR, lists solely in-frame clones and lacks some. This table holds about 88,000 clones, around 90% found once. The sequencing sample was made of peripheral blood. All receptors derive from a male donor with acute or convalescent COVID-19.

This chain uses TRBV7-9 with TRBJ2-5; D gene ambiguous. The germline V gene has CDR1 SEHNR and CDR2 FQNEAQ (reference sequence). The CDR3 runs 12 residues. Trimming stripped 4 bases from V and 10 bases from J, with 13 bases between. CDR3 DNA sequence: TGTGCCAGCAGCTCCTCGACGGGTGTCCAGTACTTC. Translating gives CASSSSTGVQYF.

The chain uses TRBV18 and TRBJ2-5; D perhaps matches TRBD2 (6 bases). The V gene's germline CDR1 is KGHSH and CDR2 LQKENI. V lost 4 bases to trimming and J lost 5 bases, with 11 bases between them. This CDR3 region has 13 residues. The CDR3 nucleotides read TGTGCCAGCTCACGGTCTAGCGAGGAGACCCAGTACTTC. It encodes CASSRSSEETQYF.

V usage is TRBV6-2 or TRBV6-3 and J usage is TRBJ2-1; 9 nucleotides line up with TRBD1. Germline CDR1 MNHEY, CDR2 SVGEGT. Trimming at V came to 6 bases and at J to 1 base, leaving 13 bases not matched to a gene. The CDR3 length is 18 residues. The CDR3 nucleotides are TGTGCCAGCAGCTCGCCCCTCTCGACAGGGGGATCCTACAATGAGCAGTTCTTC. Translated, it gives CASSSPLSTGGSYNEQFF.

The chain carries TRBV9 and TRBJ2-1, with D perhaps TRBD2 (6 bases). V was cut by 1 base and J by 8 bases, with 10 bases left in between. CDR3 size: 13 residues. Germline CDR1 reads SGDLS; CDR2 reads YYNGEE. The CDR3 region is CASSVRGVDEQFF. In DNA, the CDR3 is TGTGCCAGCAGCGTACGCGGGGTGGATGAGCAGTTCTTC. Based on the CDR3 plus reference TRBV9 and TRBJ2-1, the full variable domain is DSGVTQTPKHLITATGQRVTLRCSPRSGDLSVYWYQQSLDQGLQFLIQYYNGEERAKGNILERFSAQQFPDLHSELNLSSLELGDSALYFCASSVRGVDEQFFGPGTRLTVL.

The chain has TRBV14 and TRBJ1-1; the D gene is possibly TRBD1 (6 bases). V gave up 4 bases and J gave up 3 bases, with 12 bases separating them. Germline values: CDR1 SGHDN, CDR2 FVKESK. This CDR3 comprises 14 residues. The CDR3 DNA sequence: TGTGCCAGCAGCCTCGCCGGGACATACACTGAAGCTTTCTTT. Its protein product is CASSLAGTYTEAFF.

The chain couples TRBV3-1 (or the pseudogene TRBV3-2) to TRBJ1-2; a weak D match, TRBD1 (6 bases). Trimming removed 1 base at V and 6 bases at J, with 15 bases between. There are 15 residues in the CDR3. The germline V gene has CDR1 LGHDT and CDR2 YNNKEL (reference sequence). The CDR3 sequence is CASSQAIGAGDGYTF. The CDR3 nucleotides are TGTGCCAGCAGCCAAGCGATTGGGGCAGGGGATGGCTACACCTTC.

This clone was observed a single time. This chain uses TRBV18 with TRBJ1-6, with D possibly matching TRBD1 (5 bases). The CDR3 is made up of 14 amino acids. Trimming shortened V by 3 bases and J by 8 bases, and 11 bases separated the two germline ends. The germline CDR1 and CDR2 sequences are KGHSH and LQKENI. In DNA form, the CDR3 reads TGTGCCAGCTCACCGCGGGACGGCCATTCACCCCTCCACTTT. Encoded protein: CASSPRDGHSPLHF.

The rearrangement uses TRBV6-4 and TRBJ1-2, with 9 bases that match TRBD1. The CDR3 sequence is 14 residues long. Germline V gene sequence: CDR1 MRHNA, CDR2 SNTAGT. Losses at the gene ends were 4 bases for V and 5 bases for J; bases not matched to a gene: 5. CDR3 DNA: TGTGCCAGCAGTGGCGGACAGGGGAGTTATGGCTACACCTTC. This encodes CASSGGQGSYGYTF.

This clone was counted once. V and J are TRBV6-5 and TRBJ2-5; no reliable D call. CDR1 is MNHEY, CDR2 SVGAGI, per germline. CDR3 length: 13 residues. The V and J ends lost 7 bases and 7 bases respectively, with 16 bases between them. The CDR3 region is CASTTLGLGTQYF. Here the CDR3 DNA reads TGTGCCAGCACCACCCTCGGTCTAGGGACCCAGTACTTC.

The gene calls are TRBV10-3 and TRBJ2-6; TRBD1 agrees at 12 bases. After removal of 0 bases from V and 2 bases from J, the junction contained 5 bases not matched to a gene. CDR1 is ENHRY and CDR2 is SYGVKD in the germline V gene. The CDR3 spans 19 residues. As DNA, the CDR3 is TGTGCCATCAGTGAGTCGTGGGGACAGGGGGCTACTGGGGCCAACGTCCTGACTTTC. This encodes CAISESWGQGATGANVLTF.